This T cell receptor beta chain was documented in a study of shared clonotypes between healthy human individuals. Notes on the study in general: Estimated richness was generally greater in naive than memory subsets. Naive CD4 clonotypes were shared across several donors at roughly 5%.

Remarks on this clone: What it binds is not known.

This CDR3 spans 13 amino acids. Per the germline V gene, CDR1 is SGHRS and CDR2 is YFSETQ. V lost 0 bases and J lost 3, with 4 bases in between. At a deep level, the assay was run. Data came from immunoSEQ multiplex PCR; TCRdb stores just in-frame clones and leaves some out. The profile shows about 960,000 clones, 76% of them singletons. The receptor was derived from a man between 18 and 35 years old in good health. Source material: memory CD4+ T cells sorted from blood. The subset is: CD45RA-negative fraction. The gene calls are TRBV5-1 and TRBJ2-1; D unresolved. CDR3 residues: CASSLDIYNEQFF. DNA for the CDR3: TGCGCCAGCAGCTTGGACATCTACAATGAGCAGTTCTTC.